The 30 T cell receptor beta chains in this list originate from one sample, sequenced in a study of CD8+CD57+ T cells in acquired aplastic anemia. Using genomic DNA as the template, TCR beta VDJ and CDR3 profiling was carried out. TCRdb reprocessed the reads with MiXCR, giving one entry per CDR3 protein. The sample carries around 50,000 distinct CDR3 sequences, around 50% recorded once. For sequencing, patients were chosen who had shown expansion of CD8+CD57+ cells by flow cytometry. The sample was sorted CD4+, CD8+, or CD8+CD57+ T cells (not recorded which) from PBMCs. Receptors originate from a human donor with aplastic anemia.

This chain joins TRBV7-2 and TRBJ2-7; D is perhaps TRBD2 (5 bases). This CDR3 region has 12 residues. CDR1 and CDR2 from the germline V gene are SGHTA and FQGNSA. V was cut by 4 bases and J by 5 bases, with 9 bases left in between. CDR3 amino acids: CASSSPGNEQYF. Written as DNA, the CDR3 is TGTGCCAGCAGCTCCCCCGGGAACGAGCAGTACTTC.

The V gene is TRBV7-2, the J gene TRBJ2-3, with 8 bases identical to TRBD2. CDR1 is SGHTA and CDR2 is FQGNSA in the germline V gene. CDR3 size: 14 residues. Trimming removed 1 base from V and 5 bases from J; junction bases left unmatched: 2. CDR3 region: CASSLVTSGDTQYF. The CDR3 region has the DNA TGTGCCAGCAGCTTAGTCACTAGCGGAGATACGCAGTATTTT.

CDR3 bases: TGTGCCATCAAGGAGGGAGGTGAAGCTTTCTTT. Translation gives CAIKEGGEAFF. This chain joins TRBV10-3 and TRBJ1-1; no clear D gene. The germline V gene has CDR1 ENHRY and CDR2 SYGVKD. The length of the CDR3 is 11 residues. V shed 7 bases and J shed 7 bases, with 10 bases lying between them.

This clonotype was found many times. The V gene is TRBV9, the J gene TRBJ2-5; no definite D call. This CDR3 region has 15 residues. Germline CDR1 SGDLS, CDR2 YYNGEE. The V gene lost 0 bases and the J gene lost 5 bases, with 14 bases spanning the gap. The CDR3: CASSVDGISRETQYF. In DNA form, the CDR3 reads TGTGCCAGCAGCGTAGATGGCATCTCCCGGGAGACCCAGTACTTC.

J is TRBJ1-5 and V is TRBV10-3; a weak D match, TRBD1 (5 bases). V dropped 3 bases and J dropped 5 bases, with 8 bases sitting between them. The CDR3 has 13 residues. From germline, CDR1 is ENHRY and CDR2 SYGVKD. The CDR3 is CAISDRADQPQHF. The CDR3 region has the DNA TGTGCCATCAGTGACAGGGCCGATCAGCCCCAGCATTTT.

The CDR3 nucleotides read TGTGCCATCACGGAGCAGATGAACACCGGGGAGCTGTTTTTT. Protein: CAITEQMNTGELFF. The chain employs TRBV10-3 and TRBJ2-2, with D unresolved. Trimming removed 7 bases from V and 1 base from J, with 10 bases in between. From germline, CDR1 is ENHRY and CDR2 SYGVKD. The CDR3 has 14 residues.

The CDR3: CASTPRVAGANVLTF. The CDR3 bases are TGTGCCAGTACCCCACGCGTAGCCGGGGCCAACGTCCTGACTTTC. The genes are TRBV7-9 and TRBJ2-6, with D unclear. V lost 9 bases and J lost 4, with 16 bases in between. The CDR3 extends over 15 amino acids. Germline CDR1 is SEHNR and CDR2 is FQNEAQ (reference sequence).

This sequence joins TRBV29-1 and TRBJ1-4, with no clear D. The CDR3 loop spans 15 amino acids. Germline loops: CDR1 SQVTM, CDR2 ANQGSEA. The V end was cut by 4 bases, the J end by 0 bases, with 12 bases between. CDR3 protein: CSVASEIATNEKLFF. The CDR3 nucleotides read TGCAGCGTTGCCTCCGAAATAGCAACTAATGAAAAACTGTTTTTT.

This clonotype was seen a handful of times. The genes are TRBV12-3 or TRBV12-4 and TRBJ2-3, with TRBD1 as a possible D gene (5 bases). V was shortened by 5 bases and J by 5 bases, with 11 bases between the two germline ends. This CDR3 contains 13 residues. The CDR3 is CASSTFRGDTQYF. In DNA form, the CDR3 reads TGTGCCAGCAGTACCTTTAGGGGAGATACGCAGTATTTT.

This chain links TRBV19 with TRBJ2-1; unclear D gene. The V end was cut by 3 bases, the J end by 7 bases, with 4 bases between. CDR1 is LNHDA, CDR2 SQIVND, per germline (reference sequence). This CDR3 is built from 11 residues. The CDR3 DNA sequence: TGTGCCAGTAGTATCGAGAATGAGCAGTTCTTC. Encoded protein: CASSIENEQFF.

The CDR3 loop reads CASSSLGPAEETQYF. The DNA for the CDR3 is TGTGCCAGTAGTTCCTTGGGTCCTGCCGAAGAGACCCAGTACTTC. V gene TRBV19 combines with J gene TRBJ2-5; D gene uncertain. The V end was cut by 5 bases, the J end by 3 bases, with 16 bases between. The length of the CDR3 is 15 residues. Germline-derived CDR1 and CDR2 are LNHDA and SQIVND (reference sequence).

This clonotype was recorded many times. The gene calls are TRBV7-2 and TRBJ2-7, with D perhaps TRBD2 (7 bases). CDR1 is SGHTA and CDR2 is FQGNSA in the germline V gene. This CDR3 region has 15 residues. V was trimmed by 1 base and J by 2 bases, leaving 12 bases between them. The CDR3 sequence: CASSLDPGGTYEQYF. In DNA form, the CDR3 reads TGTGCCAGCAGCTTAGACCCGGGGGGCACCTACGAGCAGTACTTC.

By its share, this clonotype is medium-sized (0.01 to 0.1%). V usage is TRBV2 and J usage is TRBJ2-7; D is undetermined. The CDR3 is 15 amino acids. Germline CDR1 is SNHLY and CDR2 is FYNNEI. V was pared by 5 bases and J by 1 base, with 15 bases between. CDR3 sequence: CASSQQTVLSYEQYF. In nucleotides, the CDR3 is TGTGCCAGCAGTCAACAGACGGTCTTATCCTACGAGCAGTACTTC. The complete variable domain, with remaining parts taken from reference TRBV2 and TRBJ2-7, reads EPEVTQTPSHQVTQMGQEVILRCVPISNHLYFYWYRQILGQKVEFLVSFYNNEISEKSEIFDDQFSVERPDGSNFTLKIRSTKLEDSAMYFCASSQQTVLSYEQYFGPGTRLTVT.

The chain couples TRBV20-1 to TRBJ1-2; TRBD1 matches 8 bases. CDR1 is DFQATT and CDR2 is SNEGSKA in the germline V gene (reference sequence). The CDR3 is 12 amino acids. The V segment lost 5 bases and the J segment 4 bases; nucleotides outside the gene matches: 3. Here the CDR3 DNA reads TGCAGTGCTTTAGGACAGGGCTATGGCTACACCTTC. It specifies CSALGQGYGYTF.

The rearrangement uses TRBV9 and TRBJ2-7, with TRBD1 identical over 8 bases. CDR3 size: 17 residues. V shed 4 bases and J 5 bases; nucleotides not matched to a gene: 17. Looked up from germline, CDR1 is SGDLS and CDR2 is YYNGEE. The DNA for the CDR3 is TGTGCCAGCAGCCCCGTTCCGGGACAGGACGGAAAGAACGAGCAGTACTTC. This translates into CASSPVPGQDGKNEQYF.

This clonotype was counted ten times or more. Here the CDR3 DNA reads TGCGCCAGCAGCTTGGGAGAATATGGCTACACCTTC. Translation gives CASSLGEYGYTF. The rearrangement joins TRBV5-1 to TRBJ1-2; D is ambiguous. With 0 bases removed from V and 5 bases from J, the gap between germline ends came to 5 bases. The CDR3 sequence is 12 residues long. In germline, CDR1 is SGHRS, CDR2 YFSETQ.

This clonotype has just one count. The chain has TRBV2 and TRBJ1-2; D ambiguous. The germline V gene has CDR1 SNHLY and CDR2 FYNNEI. The CDR3 covers 11 residues. Trimming left V 10 bases short and J 5 bases short, with 11 bases between. CDR3 nucleotide sequence: TGTGCCACCGAGGAAGGGTATGGCTACACCTTC. Translation: CATEEGYGYTF. The full variable domain, in which reference TRBV2 and TRBJ1-2 provide the parts outside the CDR3, is EPEVTQTPSHQVTQMGQEVILRCVPISNHLYFYWYRQILGQKVEFLVSFYNNEISEKSEIFDDQFSVERPDGSNFTLKIRSTKLEDSAMYFCATEEGYGYTFGSGTRLTVV.

V and J are TRBV2 and TRBJ1-5; D may be TRBD1 (6 bases). V was clipped by 1 base and J by 8 bases, with 21 bases between them. The CDR3 contains 17 residues. The germline V gene encodes CDR1 SNHLY and CDR2 FYNNEI. CDR3 coding DNA: TGTGCCAGCAGTGAAGGGCAGGGGTTTGCCATTATGGAGCCCCAGCATTTT. This gives the protein CASSEGQGFAIMEPQHF. Based on the CDR3 plus reference TRBV2 and TRBJ1-5, the full variable domain is EPEVTQTPSHQVTQMGQEVILRCVPISNHLYFYWYRQILGQKVEFLVSFYNNEISEKSEIFDDQFSVERPDGSNFTLKIRSTKLEDSAMYFCASSEGQGFAIMEPQHFGDGTRLSIL.

At least ten counts were recorded for this clonotype. This chain uses TRBV14 with TRBJ2-1, with 9 bases fitting TRBD1. CDR1 is SGHDN and CDR2 is FVKESK in the germline V gene. The CDR3 spans 17 residues. V lost 4 bases, J lost 8 bases, and 15 bases stayed unmatched. The CDR3 protein is CASSLDPYRGLWDEQFF. The CDR3 DNA is TGTGCCAGCAGCCTAGACCCTTACAGGGGGCTGTGGGATGAGCAGTTCTTC.

The gene calls are TRBV20-1 and TRBJ2-3, with no clear D. Trimming removed 3 bases at V and 0 bases at J, with 4 bases between. Germline V gene data show CDR1 as DFQATT and CDR2 as SNEGSKA (reference sequence). The CDR3 covers 12 residues. The CDR3, as DNA: TGCAGTGCTAGCCTTAGCACAGATACGCAGTATTTT. It encodes CSASLSTDTQYF.

The V and J genes are TRBV20-1 and TRBJ2-7, with TRBD2 matching 9 bases. CDR3 length equals 13 residues. The germline CDR1 and CDR2 sequences are DFQATT and SNEGSKA (reference sequence). Trimming cost V 3 bases and J 0 bases; bases outside gene matches: 0. CDR3: CSASSGSSYEQYF. The CDR3 nucleotides are TGCAGTGCTAGTAGCGGGAGCTCCTACGAGCAGTACTTC.

In this sample, this clonotype turned up many times. One end of the junction varies from germline; a read error may be responsible. The chain couples TRBV11-3 to TRBJ1-2; D is perhaps TRBD1 (6 bases). Per germline, CDR1 SGHNT and CDR2 YENEEA. This CDR3 spans 10 amino acids. The CDR3 is CASSVRGWPF. DNA for the CDR3: TGTGCCAGCAGCGTCAGGGGTTGGCCCTTC. Complete variable domain (other parts from reference TRBV11-3 and TRBJ1-2): EAGVVQSPRYKIIEKKQPVAFWCNPISGHNTLYWYLQNLGQGPELLIRYENEEAVDDSQLPKDRFSAERLKGVDSTLKIQPAELGDSAVYLCASSVRGWPFGSGTRLTVV.

This clonotype was detected once. The J gene is TRBJ1-3, the V gene TRBV20-1, with D perhaps TRBD1 (5 bases). Germline V CDR1 and CDR2: DFQATT, SNEGSKA (reference sequence). V was cut by 3 bases and J by 2 bases, with 14 bases left in between. This CDR3 spans 15 amino acids. For the CDR3, the DNA is TGCAGTGCTAGGGACACTGGTCGAGCTGGAAACACCATATATTTT. This encodes CSARDTGRAGNTIYF.

V usage is TRBV24-1 and J usage is TRBJ1-5, with D uncertain. Trimming took 11 bases from V and 1 from J, leaving 2 bases between them. Germline assignment: CDR1 KGHDR and CDR2 SFDVKD. The CDR3 runs to 10 residues. CDR3 residues: CARSNQPQHF. The CDR3, as DNA: TGTGCCAGAAGCAATCAGCCCCAGCATTTT.

By proportion, this clonotype is medium-sized. The V gene is TRBV16, the J gene TRBJ2-7; D not certain. The CDR3 consists of 12 residues. The ends were cut back, 3 bases at V and 1 base at J, with 4 bases in the middle. In germline, CDR1 is KGHSY, CDR2 FQNENV. CDR3 sequence (DNA): TGTGCCAGCAGCCAGGGTTCCTACGAGCAGTACTTC. Its protein is CASSQGSYEQYF.

This clonotype was recorded many times. The rearrangement joins TRBV5-1 to TRBJ1-1; unclear D gene. The germline V gene encodes CDR1 SGHRS and CDR2 YFSETQ. The CDR3 totals 12 residues. V dropped 3 bases and J dropped 1 base, with 4 bases sitting between them. CDR3 region: CASSSANTEAFF. In DNA, the CDR3 is TGCGCCAGCAGCTCAGCGAACACTGAAGCTTTCTTT. Full variable domain (outside the CDR3, taken from reference TRBV5-1 and TRBJ1-1): KAGVTQTPRYLIKTRGQQVTLSCSPISGHRSVSWYQQTPGQGLQFLFEYFSETQRNKGNFPGRFSGRQFSNSRSEMNVSTLELGDSALYLCASSSANTEAFFGQGTRLTVV.

The chain is built from TRBV7-2 and TRBJ2-1; 9 bases agree with TRBD2. V dropped 0 bases and J dropped 7; count of bases not matched to a gene: 4. From germline, CDR1 is SGHTA and CDR2 FQGNSA. The CDR3 consists of 15 residues. The CDR3: CASSLASGSANEQFF. The CDR3 nucleotides are TGTGCCAGCAGCTTAGCTAGCGGGAGTGCTAATGAGCAGTTCTTC.

In this sample, this clonotype turned up once. V usage is TRBV7-3 and J usage is TRBJ2-7; 10 bases match TRBD2. CDR1 SGHTA and CDR2 FQGTGA come from the germline V gene. The V and J ends lost 6 bases and 6 bases, in that order; junction bases with no gene match: 11. The CDR3 contains 15 residues. The CDR3 protein is CASSTLSGGASEQYF. CDR3 nucleotide sequence: TGTGCCAGCAGTACACTAAGCGGGGGGGCGAGCGAGCAGTACTTC.

V usage is TRBV13 and J usage is TRBJ1-1; TRBD1 agrees at 7 bases. The V gene's germline CDR1 is PRHDT and CDR2 FYEKMQ (reference sequence). This CDR3 region has 17 residues. With 9 bases clipped from V and 0 bases from J, the junction kept 16 bases outside the gene matches. The chain's CDR3 is CASSASSGQSMNTEAFF. The CDR3 DNA reads as TGTGCCAGTAGTGCCTCCTCGGGACAGTCGATGAACACTGAAGCTTTCTTT.

This clonotype was seen a few times. The gene calls are TRBV7-9 and TRBJ2-7; 9 bases are shared with TRBD2. From germline, CDR1 is SEHNR and CDR2 FQNEAQ (reference sequence). This CDR3 comprises 15 residues. V dropped 0 bases and J dropped 7; count of bases not matched to a gene: 7. In nucleotides, the CDR3 is TGTGCCAGCAGCTTAGCGGGCGGGGGGGTCGGTGAGCAGTACGTC. Translating gives CASSLAGGGVGEQYV.